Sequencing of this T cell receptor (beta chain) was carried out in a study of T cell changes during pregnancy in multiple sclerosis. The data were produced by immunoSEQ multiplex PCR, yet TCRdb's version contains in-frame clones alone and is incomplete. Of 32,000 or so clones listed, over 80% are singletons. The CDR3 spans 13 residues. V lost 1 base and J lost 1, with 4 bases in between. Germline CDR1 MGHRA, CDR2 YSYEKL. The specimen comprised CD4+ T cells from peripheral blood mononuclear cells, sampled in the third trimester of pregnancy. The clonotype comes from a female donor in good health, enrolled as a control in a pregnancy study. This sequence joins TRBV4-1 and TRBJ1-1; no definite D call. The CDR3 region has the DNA TGCGCCAGCAGCCAAGGGGCGAACACTGAAGCTTTCTTT. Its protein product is CASSQGANTEAFF.